One sample yielded the 8 T cell receptor beta chains listed below, sequenced in a study of blood T cell repertoires in COVID-19. Method: immunoSEQ multiplex PCR; TCRdb's copy keeps in-frame clones and lacks some. The table records approximately 150,000 clones, 80% to 90% of them present only once. Source material: peripheral blood. Receptors originate from a man aged 45 to 65 with active or convalescent COVID-19.

V gene TRBV27 combines with J gene TRBJ2-3; D is possibly TRBD2 (6 bases). This CDR3 is 15 amino acids long. CDR1 and CDR2 from the germline V gene are MNHEY and SMNVEV (reference sequence). V lost 0 bases, J lost 0 bases, and 7 bases lay in between. The CDR3 bases are TGTGCCAGCAGTTTATCTGGGGGGAGCACAGATACGCAGTATTTT. Translated, it gives CASSLSGGSTDTQYF.

This clone was recorded a few times. The V gene is TRBV18, the J gene TRBJ2-6; 11 bases fit TRBD2. The germline CDR1 and CDR2 sequences are KGHSH and LQKENI. Trimming at V came to 4 bases and at J to 11 bases, leaving 13 bases not matched to a gene. The CDR3 extends over 17 amino acids. The CDR3: CASSLRSGGASRDVLTF. In DNA form, the CDR3 reads TGTGCCAGCTCACTTCGTAGCGGGGGGGCGAGCCGAGACGTCCTGACTTTC.

The genes are TRBV11-2 and TRBJ1-2; 12 bases map to TRBD1. Trimming at V came to 1 base and at J to 4 bases, leaving 7 bases not matched to a gene. CDR3 size: 17 residues. Germline lookup yields CDR1 SGHAT and CDR2 FQNNGV. The CDR3 loop is CASSLALGDRGLYGYTF. In DNA form, the CDR3 reads TGTGCCAGCAGCTTAGCCCTAGGGGACAGGGGGCTCTATGGCTACACCTTC. Drawing the rest from reference TRBV11-2 and TRBJ1-2, the complete variable domain is EAGVAQSPRYKIIEKRQSVAFWCNPISGHATLYWYQQILGQGPKLLIQFQNNGVVDDSQLPKDRFSAERLKGVDSTLKIQPAKLEDSAVYLCASSLALGDRGLYGYTFGSGTRLTVV.

The V and J genes are TRBV19 and TRBJ1-1; weak D call: TRBD1 (6 bases). The ends were cut back, 0 bases at V and 4 bases at J, with 18 bases in the middle. Germline CDR1 and CDR2: LNHDA and SQIVND (reference sequence). CDR3 length equals 17 residues. The CDR3: CASSIDPHREMSTEAFF. Written as DNA, the CDR3 is TGTGCCAGTAGTATAGATCCGCACAGGGAAATGAGCACTGAAGCTTTCTTT. Variable domain in full (rest from reference TRBV19 and TRBJ1-1): DGGITQSPKYLFRKEGQNVTLSCEQNLNHDAMYWYRQDPGQGLRLIYYSQIVNDFQKGDIAEGYSVSREKKESFPLTVTSAQKNPTAFYLCASSIDPHREMSTEAFFGQGTRLTVV.

V usage is TRBV7-9 and J usage is TRBJ2-5; 7 nucleotides align to TRBD1. Germline lookup yields CDR1 SEHNR and CDR2 FQNEAQ (reference sequence). The J segment lost 3 bases and the V segment lost 5 bases, leaving 3 bases of the junction unmatched. CDR3 size: 13 residues. DNA for the CDR3: TGTGCCAGCAGCCCGACAGGGAAAGAGACCCAGTACTTC. Translating gives CASSPTGKETQYF. Based on the CDR3 plus reference TRBV7-9 and TRBJ2-5, the full variable domain is DTGVSQNPRHKITKRGQNVTFRCDPISEHNRLYWYRQTLGQGPEFLTYFQNEAQLEKSRLLSDRFSAERPKGSFSTLEIQRTEQGDSAMYLCASSPTGKETQYFGPGTRLLVL.

This chain uses TRBV9 with TRBJ2-7, with D unresolved. CDR3 size: 15 residues. In germline, CDR1 is SGDLS, CDR2 YYNGEE. V was shortened by 7 bases and J by 2 bases, with 19 bases between the two germline ends. CDR3 loop: CASSYYEFPAYEQYF. In DNA form, the CDR3 reads TGTGCCAGCTCTTACTACGAGTTCCCCGCCTACGAGCAGTACTTC.

The chain links TRBV28 to TRBJ1-4; 10 bases map to TRBD1. Germline V gene sequence: CDR1 MDHEN, CDR2 SYDVKM. This CDR3 spans 14 amino acids. The V gene end was trimmed by 7 bases and the J gene end by 8 bases; junction bases not matched to a gene: 7. Written as DNA, the CDR3 is TGTGCCAGCACTGGGACAGGGGCCGGGGAAAAACTGTTTTTT. Translating gives CASTGTGAGEKLFF.

V gene TRBV5-8 combines with J gene TRBJ1-6, with D possibly matching TRBD1 (5 bases). The CDR3 has 15 residues. V was pared by 0 bases and J by 7 bases, with 11 bases between. Germline V gene data show CDR1 as SGHTS and CDR2 as YDEGEE. The CDR3 nucleotides read TGTGCCAGCAGCTTGGGTTTACAGGACAATTCACCCCTCCACTTT. Translating gives CASSLGLQDNSPLHF. The variable domain in full, with the rest retrieved from reference TRBV5-8 and TRBJ1-6, is EAGVTQSPTHLIKTRGQQATLRCSPISGHTSVYWYQQALGLGLQFLLWYDEGEERNRGNFPPRFSGRQFPNYSSELNVNALELEDSALYLCASSLGLQDNSPLHFGNGTRLTVT.